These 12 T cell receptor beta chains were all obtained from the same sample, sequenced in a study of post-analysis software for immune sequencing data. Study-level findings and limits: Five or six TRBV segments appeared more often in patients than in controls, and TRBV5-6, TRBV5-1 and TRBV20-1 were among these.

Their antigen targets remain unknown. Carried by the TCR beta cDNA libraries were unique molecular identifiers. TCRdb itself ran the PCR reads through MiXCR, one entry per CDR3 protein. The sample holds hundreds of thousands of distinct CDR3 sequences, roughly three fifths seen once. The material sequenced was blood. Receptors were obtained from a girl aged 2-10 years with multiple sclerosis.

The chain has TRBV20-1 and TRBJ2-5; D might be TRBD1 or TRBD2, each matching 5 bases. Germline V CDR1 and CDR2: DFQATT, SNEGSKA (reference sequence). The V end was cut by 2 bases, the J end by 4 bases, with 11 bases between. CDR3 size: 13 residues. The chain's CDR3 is CSARLGTTETQYF. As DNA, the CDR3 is TGCAGTGCTAGACTGGGGACGACAGAGACCCAGTACTTC.

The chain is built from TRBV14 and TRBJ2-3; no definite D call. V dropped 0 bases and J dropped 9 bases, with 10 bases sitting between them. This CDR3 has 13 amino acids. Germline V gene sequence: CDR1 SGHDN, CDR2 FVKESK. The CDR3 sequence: CASSQDGMGTQYF. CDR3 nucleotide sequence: TGTGCCAGCAGCCAAGATGGTATGGGCACGCAGTATTTT.

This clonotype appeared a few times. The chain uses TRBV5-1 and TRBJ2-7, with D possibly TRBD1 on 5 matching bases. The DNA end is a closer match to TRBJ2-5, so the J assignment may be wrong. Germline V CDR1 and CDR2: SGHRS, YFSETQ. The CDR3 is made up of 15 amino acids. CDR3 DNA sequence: TGCGCCAGCAGCCAGGGCTCCTCTGGCCTGGAGACCCAGTACTTC. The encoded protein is CASSQGSSGLETQYF.

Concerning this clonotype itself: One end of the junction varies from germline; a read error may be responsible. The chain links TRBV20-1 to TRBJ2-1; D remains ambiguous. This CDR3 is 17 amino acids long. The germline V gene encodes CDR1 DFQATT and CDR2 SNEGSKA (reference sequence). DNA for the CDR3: TGCAGTGCTAGAGATAGTTTGGCGGAGAGCTCCTACAATGAGCGGTTCTTC. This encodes CSARDSLAESSYNERFF.

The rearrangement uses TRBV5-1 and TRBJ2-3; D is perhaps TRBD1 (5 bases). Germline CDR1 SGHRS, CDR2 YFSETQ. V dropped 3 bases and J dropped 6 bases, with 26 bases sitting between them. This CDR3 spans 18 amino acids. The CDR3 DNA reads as TGCGCCAGCAGCTGGGGCGCAGAAAGGGCTAGAATGCGGGATACGCAGTATTTT. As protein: CASSWGAERARMRDTQYF.

CDR3 loop: CASSPAGETQYF. The CDR3 bases are TGTGCCAGCTCACCGGCGGGAGAGACCCAGTACTTC. V usage is TRBV18 and J usage is TRBJ2-5; D might be TRBD2 (5 bases). The CDR3 consists of 12 residues. V lost 3 bases and J lost 4, with 6 bases in between. Germline V gives CDR1 KGHSH, CDR2 LQKENI.

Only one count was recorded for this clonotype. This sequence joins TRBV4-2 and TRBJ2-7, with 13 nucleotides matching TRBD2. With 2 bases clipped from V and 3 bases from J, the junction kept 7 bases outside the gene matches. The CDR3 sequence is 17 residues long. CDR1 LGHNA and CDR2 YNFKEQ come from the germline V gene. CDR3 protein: CASSQRTSGRYHYEQYF. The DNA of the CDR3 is TGTGCCAGCAGCCAAAGGACTAGCGGGAGATACCACTACGAGCAGTACTTC.

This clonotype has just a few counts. DNA for the CDR3: TGTGCCAGCAGTCGGACAGGGGACACTGAAGCTTTCTTT. This sequence encodes CASSRTGDTEAFF. This chain connects TRBV12-3 or TRBV12-4 to TRBJ1-1; TRBD1 aligns across 9 bases. Trimming took 5 bases from V and 3 from J; bases not matched to a gene: 1. The CDR3 has 13 amino acids.

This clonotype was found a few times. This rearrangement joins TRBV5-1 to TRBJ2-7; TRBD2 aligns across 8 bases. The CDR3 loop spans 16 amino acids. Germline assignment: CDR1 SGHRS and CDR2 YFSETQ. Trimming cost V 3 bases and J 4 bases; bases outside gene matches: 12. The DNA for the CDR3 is TGCGCCAGCAGCTGGACGGGCAGCGGGAGTGGGTACGAGCAGTACTTC. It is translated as CASSWTGSGSGYEQYF.

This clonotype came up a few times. The CDR3 nucleotides read TGCAGCGTTGGGGTTGGGGGCGATGGCTATGGCTACACCTTC. It is translated as CSVGVGGDGYGYTF. This chain connects TRBV29-1 to TRBJ1-2; perhaps TRBD1 as D (6 bases). The V end was cut by 4 bases, the J end by 4 bases, with 16 bases between. Germline V gives CDR1 SQVTM, CDR2 ANQGSEA. This CDR3 spans 14 amino acids.

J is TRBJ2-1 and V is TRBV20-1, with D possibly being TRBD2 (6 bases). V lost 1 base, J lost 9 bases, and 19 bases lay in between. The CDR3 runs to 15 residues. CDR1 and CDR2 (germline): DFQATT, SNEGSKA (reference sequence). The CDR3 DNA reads TGCAGTGCTAGAGCCATACTAGCCGGAGTCGGTGAGCAGTTCTTC. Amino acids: CSARAILAGVGEQFF.

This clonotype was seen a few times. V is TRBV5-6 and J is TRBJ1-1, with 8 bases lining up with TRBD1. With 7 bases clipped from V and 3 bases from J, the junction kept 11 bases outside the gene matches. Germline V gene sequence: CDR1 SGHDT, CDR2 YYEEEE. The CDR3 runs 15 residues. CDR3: CASGYTGGEDTEAFF. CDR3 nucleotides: TGTGCCAGCGGATATACAGGGGGAGAGGACACTGAAGCTTTCTTT.